These 21 T cell receptor beta chains originate from one sample sequenced in a study of cytotoxic CD8 clonotypes in ibrutinib-treated CLL. Some clones are missing from TCRdb's copy, which holds only in-frame ones; the method was immunoSEQ multiplex PCR. Of 50,000 or so clones listed, roughly 83% are singletons. The input for sequencing was PBMCs, taken after 24 months of ibrutinib treatment. The receptors were gathered from a human donor with chronic lymphocytic leukemia.

V gene TRBV5-1 combines with J gene TRBJ2-1; TRBD2 matches at 10 bases. Germline CDR1 and CDR2: SGHRS and YFSETQ. V trimming: 3 bases; J trimming: 7 bases; junction bases outside the gene matches: 7. This CDR3 has 15 residues. The CDR3 coding sequence is TGCGCCAGCAGCTCTCGGGTAGCGGGAGGAAATGAGCAGTTCTTC. Protein sequence: CASSSRVAGGNEQFF.

The chain carries TRBV5-1 and TRBJ2-7; perhaps TRBD1 as D (6 bases). Per the germline V gene, CDR1 is SGHRS and CDR2 is YFSETQ. The CDR3 runs 14 residues. Trimming removed 4 bases at V and 0 bases at J, with 11 bases between. CDR3 in DNA: TGCGCCAGCAGCCAAACAGGGTTCTCCTACGAGCAGTACTTC. This sequence encodes CASSQTGFSYEQYF.

This clone was found once. This rearrangement joins TRBV5-4 to TRBJ1-4, with D tentatively TRBD1 (5 bases). Germline assignment: CDR1 SGHNT and CDR2 YYREEE (reference sequence). Trimming left V 3 bases short and J 5 bases short, with 11 bases between. The CDR3 consists of 14 residues. The CDR3 is CASSSWGWNEKLFF. The CDR3 region has the DNA TGTGCCAGCAGCTCATGGGGGTGGAATGAAAAACTGTTTTTT.

The chain couples TRBV6-6 to TRBJ2-3; D is ambiguous. V lost 3 bases, J lost 2 bases, and 3 bases lay in between. Germline loops: CDR1 MNHNY, CDR2 SVGAGI (reference sequence). CDR3 size: 12 residues. In nucleotides, the CDR3 is TGTGCCAGCAGTTATTACACAGATACGCAGTATTTT. It is translated as CASSYYTDTQYF.

In the case of this clone: This CDR3 is also generated by other DNA sequences in the sample. The rearrangement joins TRBV30 to TRBJ1-2, with a weak D call TRBD1 (5 bases). CDR3 length: 14 amino acids. The V gene lost 4 bases and the J gene lost 2 bases, with 14 bases spanning the gap. Germline loops: CDR1 GTSNPN, CDR2 SVGIG (reference sequence). In DNA, the CDR3 is TGTGCCTGGAAGCGGGGGGTCGGCAACTATGGCTACACCTTC. Translating gives CAWKRGVGNYGYTF.

The chain joins TRBV29-1 to TRBJ2-1, with 9 bases identical to TRBD1. The CDR3 extends over 14 amino acids. Germline V gives CDR1 SQVTM, CDR2 ANQGSEA. Trimming cost V 4 bases and J 6 bases; bases outside gene matches: 7. The CDR3 coding sequence is TGCAGCGTTGGGGGACAGGGACGAATCAATGAGCAGTTCTTC. Translating gives CSVGGQGRINEQFF.

The chain combines TRBV9 with TRBJ1-2; 8 bases are shared with TRBD1. CDR3 size: 15 residues. V trimming: 4 bases; J trimming: 2 bases; junction bases outside the gene matches: 7. The V gene's germline CDR1 is SGDLS and CDR2 YYNGEE. The CDR3 loop is CASSQWTGSNYGYTF. The CDR3 nucleotides read TGTGCCAGCAGCCAATGGACAGGGTCCAACTATGGCTACACCTTC.

The rearrangement links TRBV25-1 to TRBJ2-5; 7 bases line up with TRBD2. The CDR3 contains 14 residues. CDR1 and CDR2 from the germline V gene are MGHDK and SYGVNS. Losses at the gene ends were 5 bases for V and 4 bases for J; bases not matched to a gene: 7. Here the CDR3 DNA reads TGTGCCAGCAGTTTGGCGGGAGCGGGAGAGACCCAGTACTTC. This encodes CASSLAGAGETQYF.

The chain uses TRBV10-1 and TRBJ1-2; D is ambiguous. V lost 0 bases to trimming and J lost 7 bases, with 15 bases between them. Per germline, CDR1 WNHNN and CDR2 SYGVQD (reference sequence). The CDR3 spans 15 residues. In nucleotides, the CDR3 is TGCGCCAGCAGTGAGTCGGCAGCCATCCCTGGTGGCTACACCTTC. Translated, it gives CASSESAAIPGGYTF.

The chain recombines TRBV4-1 with TRBJ1-4; 9 bases fit TRBD1. V dropped 0 bases and J dropped 10; count of bases not matched to a gene: 6. The CDR3 spans 15 residues. The germline CDR1 and CDR2 sequences are MGHRA and YSYEKL. CDR3 coding DNA: TGCGCCAGCAGCCAAGAGACAGGGGGAGGAGGAAAACTGTTTTTT. Protein sequence: CASSQETGGGGKLFF.

There are a few counts of this clone. This chain connects TRBV30 to TRBJ1-1, with D unresolved. CDR1 and CDR2 (germline): GTSNPN, SVGIG (reference sequence). Trimming left V 2 bases short and J 7 bases short, with 8 bases between. The CDR3 is made up of 11 amino acids. The CDR3 here is CAWSSWVEAFF. For the CDR3, the DNA is TGTGCCTGGAGTTCATGGGTTGAAGCTTTCTTT. The full variable domain, its missing parts supplied by reference TRBV30 and TRBJ1-1, is SQTIHQWPATLVQPVGSPLSLECTVEGTSNPNLYWYRQAAGRGLQLLFYSVGIGQISSEVPQNLSASRPQDRQFILSSKKLLLSDSGFYLCAWSSWVEAFFGQGTRLTVV.

J is TRBJ1-2 and V is TRBV7-2; 11 nucleotides align to TRBD1. The CDR3 runs 14 residues. Germline CDR1 SGHTA, CDR2 FQGNSA. V was pared by 5 bases and J by 4 bases, with 3 bases of the junction left unmatched. The DNA of the CDR3 is TGTGCCAGCAGCGCGGGACAGGGGGGCTATGGCTACACCTTC. Its protein is CASSAGQGGYGYTF.

The J gene is TRBJ1-4, the V gene TRBV9; D not certain. The V gene's germline CDR1 is SGDLS and CDR2 YYNGEE. This CDR3 has 15 amino acids. Trimming pared 3 bases from V and 3 bases from J, leaving 12 bases between. In nucleotides, the CDR3 is TGTGCCAGCAGCGCCATCGGATCGGCTAATGAAAAACTGTTTTTT. Its translation: CASSAIGSANEKLFF.

V is TRBV19 and J is TRBJ2-3; D unresolved. The CDR3 contains 13 residues. The germline V and J ends were trimmed by 5 bases and 2 bases, with 8 bases remaining between them. CDR1 and CDR2 (germline): LNHDA, SQIVND (reference sequence). The CDR3: CASSQRPTDTQYF. The DNA for the CDR3 is TGTGCCAGTAGTCAACGACCCACAGATACGCAGTATTTT.

Only a few counts were recorded for this clone. This chain uses TRBV7-6 with TRBJ1-1; D unresolved. V lost 4 bases and J lost 1, with 10 bases in between. The CDR3 runs 14 residues. Germline V gene lookup returns CDR1 SGHVS and CDR2 FNYEAQ. CDR3 nucleotide sequence: TGTGCCAGCAGCTCCTCTTCGACGAACACTGAAGCTTTCTTT. Encoded protein: CASSSSSTNTEAFF.

CDR3 in amino acids: CASTEVGSTDTQYF. CDR3 nucleotides: TGTGCCAGCACCGAGGTGGGTAGCACAGATACGCAGTATTTT. The chain carries TRBV6-1 and TRBJ2-3; no reliable D call. This CDR3 comprises 14 residues. Germline CDR1 is MNHNS and CDR2 is SASEGT. The ends were cut back, 7 bases at V and 0 bases at J, with 11 bases in the middle.

The chain joins TRBV29-1 to TRBJ1-5; weak D call: TRBD1 (6 bases). The CDR3 covers 15 residues. V lost 6 bases and J lost 0, with 15 bases in between. CDR1 and CDR2 from the germline V gene are SQVTM and ANQGSEA. The CDR3 sequence is CSVAETGSSNQPQHF. CDR3 bases: TGCAGCGTAGCAGAGACAGGAAGTAGCAATCAGCCCCAGCATTTT.

This clone was counted only a few times. The CDR3 loop is CSVESGEGAKNIQYF. In DNA, the CDR3 is TGCAGCGTTGAGTCAGGGGAAGGGGCCAAAAACATTCAGTACTTC. The genes are TRBV29-1 and TRBJ2-4, with a possible D match to TRBD1 (6 bases). V lost 3 bases, J lost 1 base, and 13 bases lay in between. The CDR3 runs to 15 residues. The germline CDR1 and CDR2 sequences are SQVTM and ANQGSEA. The whole variable domain, remainder taken from reference TRBV29-1 and TRBJ2-4, is SAVISQKPSRDICQRGTSLTIQCQVDSQVTMMFWYRQQPGQSLTLIATANQGSEATYESGFVIDKFPISRPNLTFSTLTVSNMSPEDSSIYLCSVESGEGAKNIQYFGAGTRLSVL.

In this sample, this clone turned up a few times. This chain connects TRBV14 to TRBJ2-7; 7 bases fit TRBD1. This CDR3 spans 15 amino acids. Trimming cost V 1 base and J 2 bases; bases outside gene matches: 5. The germline V gene has CDR1 SGHDN and CDR2 FVKESK. As DNA, the CDR3 is TGTGCCAGCAGCCAAGCGTCCACAGGGGCCTACGAGCAGTACTTC. Residues: CASSQASTGAYEQYF.

The CDR3 DNA is TGTGCCAGCAGCTTGACGGGTTCTAACTATGGCTACACCTTC. Translated: CASSLTGSNYGYTF. The chain links TRBV5-4 to TRBJ1-2; no clear D. This CDR3 region has 14 residues. Germline loops: CDR1 SGHNT, CDR2 YYREEE (reference sequence). Between the trimmed V and J ends, which lost 1 base and 0 bases, there was a span of 7 bases.

The chain recombines TRBV10-3 with TRBJ2-5; no clear D. V gave up 10 bases and J gave up 3 bases, with 12 bases separating them. This CDR3 contains 12 residues. Germline V gives CDR1 ENHRY, CDR2 SYGVKD. The CDR3 here is CATSDPKETQYF. The CDR3 DNA sequence: TGTGCCACCTCCGATCCGAAAGAGACCCAGTACTTC.